The rows below give T cell receptor beta chains drawn from one sample of a study of T cell repertoires in cytomegalovirus infection. TCRdb re-called the reads through MiXCR, storing one row per CDR3 protein. The table records about 140,000 distinct CDR3 sequences, around 32% of them present only once. Their specific antigens are unknown. Sequenced material: CD8+ T cells from cultured PBMCs, taken from culture after CMV antigen stimulation. These receptors were collected from a human donor in good health (CMV status not recorded). Some clones in this sample may be carry-over from other donors' samples. Each CDR3 is given with its conserved first and last residue. D genes are given only for firm matches. Size is omitted from some rows. Given values are once, few, many or a class for expanded clones.

clone size: few; V gene: TRBV19; J gene: TRBJ2-7; D gene: -; CDR3 DNA: TGTGCCAGTAGTATAGATTCGAGTTACTACGAGCAGTACTTC; CDR3 protein: CASSIDSSYYEQYF
clone size: few; V gene: TRBV7-9; J gene: TRBJ2-7; D gene: TRBD1; CDR3 DNA: TGTGCCAGCAGCTCTAACAGGGACAGGGGACTGGAGCAGTACTTC; CDR3 protein: CASSSNRDRGLEQYF
clone size: many; V gene: TRBV6-6; J gene: TRBJ2-7; D gene: -; CDR3 DNA: TGTGCCAGCAGTTACCCGAGGGACACCTCCTACGAGCAGTACTTC; CDR3 protein: CASSYPRDTSYEQYF
clone size: many; V gene: TRBV7-2; J gene: TRBJ2-3; D gene: -; CDR3 DNA: TGTGCCAGCAGCTTAGCTTATAACACAGATACGCAGTATTTT; CDR3 protein: CASSLAYNTDTQYF
clone size: -; V gene: TRBV19; J gene: TRBJ1-1; D gene: -; CDR3 DNA: TGTGCCAGTAGTATAAGGCAGGGAAACACTGAAGCTTTCTTT; CDR3 protein: CASSIRQGNTEAFF
clone size: -; V gene: TRBV20-1; J gene: TRBJ1-1; D gene: -; CDR3 DNA: TGCAGTGCTAGAGTGTTGACTCTGAACACTGAAGCTTTCTTT; CDR3 protein: CSARVLTLNTEAFF
clone size: few; V gene: TRBV5-1; J gene: TRBJ1-5; D gene: -; CDR3 DNA: TGCGCCAGCAGCTTGGAATCCGGGCTGAATCAGCCCCAGCATTTT; CDR3 protein: CASSLESGLNQPQHF
clone size: many; V gene: TRBV7-6; J gene: TRBJ2-5; D gene: TRBD2; CDR3 DNA: TGTGCCAGCAGCTTAAGCGGGGGTACAGAGACCCAGTACTTC; CDR3 protein: CASSLSGGTETQYF
clone size: many; V gene: TRBV12-3/TRBV12-4; J gene: TRBJ1-1; D gene: -; CDR3 DNA: TGTGCCAGCAGTCCGGCCTCTCCCACTGAAGCTTTCTTT; CDR3 protein: CASSPASPTEAFF
clone size: -; V gene: TRBV7-6; J gene: TRBJ2-2; D gene: TRBD2; CDR3 DNA: TGTGCCAGCAGCCCAGAGCGGGGATCCGGGGAGCTGTTTTTT; CDR3 protein: CASSPERGSGELFF
clone size: few; V gene: TRBV7-2; J gene: TRBJ1-2; D gene: TRBD1; CDR3 DNA: TGTGCCAGCAGCTTAGAAGGGGCAGGGGGGTATGGCTACACCTTC; CDR3 protein: CASSLEGAGGYGYTF
clone size: -; V gene: TRBV7-9; J gene: TRBJ1-4; D gene: -; CDR3 DNA: TGTGCCAGCAGCACCCCGGTGGTAGGGGCAACTAATGAAAAACTGTTTTTT; CDR3 protein: CASSTPVVGATNEKLFF
clone size: few; V gene: TRBV12-3/TRBV12-4; J gene: TRBJ2-3; D gene: TRBD2; CDR3 DNA: TGTGCCAGCAGTCCTAACTTAGCGGGGGGGCCTGAAGATACGCAGTATTTT; CDR3 protein: CASSPNLAGGPEDTQYF
clone size: many; V gene: TRBV7-8; J gene: TRBJ2-5; D gene: TRBD1; CDR3 DNA: TGTGCCAGCAGTTATATTACCGGGACAGGGTCAGCGGGGGAGACCCAGTACTTC; CDR3 protein: CASSYITGTGSAGETQYF
clone size: few; V gene: TRBV19; J gene: TRBJ1-1; D gene: -; CDR3 DNA: TGTGCCAGTAGTATATTCGACGGGAACACTGAAGCTTTCTTT; CDR3 protein: CASSIFDGNTEAFF
clone size: few; V gene: TRBV12-3/TRBV12-4; J gene: TRBJ1-5; D gene: -; CDR3 DNA: TGTGCCAGCAGTCCCGTAGGGAACAATCAGCCCCAGCATTTT; CDR3 protein: CASSPVGNNQPQHF
clone size: once; V gene: TRBV20-1; J gene: TRBJ2-3; D gene: -; CDR3 DNA: TGCAGTGCTAGAGGGAGGCTAGCTGGGAGCACAGATACGCAGTATTTT; CDR3 protein: CSARGRLAGSTDTQYF
clone size: few; V gene: TRBV12-3/TRBV12-4; J gene: TRBJ2-3; D gene: -; CDR3 DNA: TGTGCCAGCAGTCCCCTGCGGAGCACAGATACGCAGTATTTT; CDR3 protein: CASSPLRSTDTQYF
clone size: many; V gene: TRBV4-2; J gene: TRBJ2-7; D gene: -; CDR3 DNA: TGTGCCAGCAGCCTACAGGGCACCTACGAGCAGTACTTC; CDR3 protein: CASSLQGTYEQYF
clone size: hyperexpanded; V gene: TRBV5-1; J gene: TRBJ2-3; D gene: TRBD2; CDR3 DNA: TGCGCCAGCAGCTCGTCTGAGGACGCTCCGGGACTAGCGACAGATACGCAGTATTTT; CDR3 protein: CASSSSEDAPGLATDTQYF
clone size: many; V gene: TRBV7-2; J gene: TRBJ1-5; D gene: -; CDR3 DNA: TGTGCCAGCAGCCCAGGGTTCAATCAGCCCCAGCATTTT; CDR3 protein: CASSPGFNQPQHF
clone size: few; V gene: TRBV7-6; J gene: TRBJ2-1; D gene: -; CDR3 DNA: TGTGCCAGCAGCGCAGGGGGGCCGTACAATGAGCAGTTCTTC; CDR3 protein: CASSAGGPYNEQFF
clone size: -; V gene: TRBV12-2; J gene: TRBJ1-6; D gene: -; CDR3 DNA: TGTGCAAGTCGCTTAGGACAGGGTGGCTCACCCCTCCACTTT; CDR3 protein: CASRLGQGGSPLHF
clone size: -; V gene: TRBV12-3/TRBV12-4; J gene: TRBJ2-1; D gene: TRBD2; CDR3 DNA: TGTGCCAGCAGTCCCCGGAGCGGGGGGATCTACAATGAGCAGTTCTTC; CDR3 protein: CASSPRSGGIYNEQFF
clone size: -; V gene: TRBV6-5; J gene: TRBJ2-2; D gene: -; CDR3 DNA: TGTGCCAGCAGGCAACGGGCCACCGGGGAGCTGTTTTTT; CDR3 protein: CASRQRATGELFF
clone size: -; V gene: TRBV7-9; J gene: TRBJ2-7; D gene: -; CDR3 DNA: TGTGCCAGCAGCTTACTCGGGTCAGGGGCCCACGAGCAGTACTTC; CDR3 protein: CASSLLGSGAHEQYF
clone size: few; V gene: TRBV12-3/TRBV12-4; J gene: TRBJ2-7; D gene: -; CDR3 DNA: TGTGCCAGCAGTTTCACAGGGAACGAGCAGTACTTC; CDR3 protein: CASSFTGNEQYF
clone size: few; V gene: TRBV6-5; J gene: TRBJ1-4; D gene: -; CDR3 DNA: TGTGCCAGCAGGGCAAATGGGCATGAAAAACTGTTTTTT; CDR3 protein: CASRANGHEKLFF
clone size: -; V gene: TRBV19; J gene: TRBJ2-3; D gene: TRBD1; CDR3 DNA: TGTGCCAGTTTGGACAGGGACACAGATACGCAGTATTTT; CDR3 protein: CASLDRDTDTQYF
clone size: few; V gene: TRBV14; J gene: TRBJ2-7; D gene: -; CDR3 DNA: TGTGCCAGCAGCCAAGCCACTTGGGCCTACGAGCAGTACTTC; CDR3 protein: CASSQATWAYEQYF